The clone carrying this TCR beta chain turned up a few times. Its antigen is undetermined. Regions amplified from RNA transcripts were the TCR beta CDR3 regions. With the HTBI primer set, the TCR CDR3 went through a first round of RT-PCR. TCRdb analysed the multiplex PCR reads with MiXCR anew, one entry per CDR3 protein. The repertoire has 200,000 to 250,000 distinct CDR3 sequences, over 15% of them found once; the top ten carry approximately 46%. This entry is derived from a study of T cells in Graves' hyperthyroidism and ophthalmopathy. Findings and limits, study-wide: The model forecast ophthalmopathy, anticipating it by a median about 6.5 months before onset.

Deletions cut 3 bases from V and 2 bases from J, with 7 bases between. Germline lookup yields CDR1 MNHGY and CDR2 SVAAGI. The CDR3 runs 13 residues. The chain carries TRBV6-9 and TRBJ1-2; D uncertain. The source is a man over 45 with Graves' hyperthyroidism. Sequenced input: blood. CDR3 in DNA: TGTGCCAGCAGTTACAATCAGAACTATGGCTACACCTTC. Its translation is CASSYNQNYGYTF.